The 29 T cell receptor beta chains listed next were all sequenced from one sample in a study of blood T cell repertoires in COVID-19. Generated by immunoSEQ multiplex PCR, the TCRdb table keeps only in-frame clones and is missing some. The repertoire holds 250,000 to 400,000 clones, with around 90% as singletons. Sample: PBMCs or T cells enriched from blood (not recorded which). Receptors were obtained from a man in his sixties who had recovered from COVID-19.

The chain recombines TRBV12-3 or TRBV12-4 with TRBJ1-2; weak D call: TRBD1 (6 bases). CDR3 length equals 13 residues. The germline V and J ends were trimmed by 5 bases and 7 bases, with 14 bases remaining between them. The CDR3 reads CASSPRQVGGYTF. The CDR3 bases are TGTGCCAGCAGTCCACGACAGGTTGGTGGCTACACCTTC.

This chain joins TRBV3-1 (or the pseudogene TRBV3-2) and TRBJ2-1; 7 positions match TRBD2. Germline V gene sequence: CDR1 LGHDT, CDR2 YNNKEL (reference sequence). The CDR3 is 16 residues long. V was pared by 4 bases and J by 0 bases, with 6 bases of the junction left unmatched. CDR3: CASSRTLADSYNEQFF. In nucleotides, the CDR3 is TGTGCCAGCAGCCGCACCCTAGCGGACTCCTACAATGAGCAGTTCTTC.

V is TRBV24-1 and J is TRBJ2-1; 7 positions agree with TRBD1. The V segment lost 3 bases and the J segment 2 bases; nucleotides outside the gene matches: 3. The CDR3 is made up of 15 amino acids. CDR1 is KGHDR and CDR2 is SFDVKD in the germline V gene. CDR3 sequence (DNA): TGTGCCACCAGTGATCCAGGGGGACCCTACAATGAGCAGTTCTTC. Translation gives CATSDPGGPYNEQFF.

A few counts support this clone. The V gene is TRBV5-8, the J gene TRBJ1-4, with 9 positions matching TRBD1. The CDR3 has 14 residues. Trimming at V came to 5 bases and at J to 7 bases, leaving 6 bases not matched to a gene. Germline CDR1 is SGHTS and CDR2 is YDEGEE. The CDR3: CASSRTGVREKLFF. The CDR3 DNA reads as TGTGCCAGCAGTCGGACAGGGGTACGTGAAAAACTGTTTTTT.

This clone occurred a few times. The chain combines TRBV18 with TRBJ1-1; D unresolved. This CDR3 has 12 amino acids. V was pared by 6 bases and J by 4 bases, with 9 bases between. From germline, CDR1 is KGHSH and CDR2 LQKENI. The DNA of the CDR3 is TGTGCCAGCTCGTCCCTCGGCACTGAAGCTTTCTTT. Translated, it gives CASSSLGTEAFF.

A few counts support this clone. The chain links TRBV29-1 to TRBJ1-5; unclear D gene. V was trimmed by 4 bases and J by 4 bases, leaving 8 bases between them. The CDR3 sequence is 12 residues long. In germline, CDR1 is SQVTM, CDR2 ANQGSEA. The CDR3 spells CSVAAGNQPQHF. The CDR3 DNA is TGCAGCGTTGCGGCGGGAAATCAGCCCCAGCATTTT. The full variable domain, completed using reference TRBV29-1 and TRBJ1-5, is SAVISQKPSRDICQRGTSLTIQCQVDSQVTMMFWYRQQPGQSLTLIATANQGSEATYESGFVIDKFPISRPNLTFSTLTVSNMSPEDSSIYLCSVAAGNQPQHFGDGTRLSIL.

V is TRBV7-3 and J is TRBJ2-7, with 8 nucleotides matching TRBD1. CDR3 length: 12 residues. J was trimmed by 6 bases and V by 3 bases; bases with no gene match: 1. Per germline, CDR1 SGHTA and CDR2 FQGTGA. The CDR3 bases are TGTGCCAGCAGCTTGACAGGGGTCGAGCAGTACTTC. Its translation: CASSLTGVEQYF.

This clone was detected only once. The chain joins TRBV3-1 (or the pseudogene TRBV3-2) to TRBJ2-2, with TRBD2 identical over 8 bases. This CDR3 region has 16 residues. Per germline, CDR1 LGHDT and CDR2 YNNKEL (reference sequence). Trimming removed 4 bases from V and 5 bases from J; junction bases left unmatched: 9. Here the CDR3 DNA reads TGTGCCAGCAGCCCTCTGCCGGGGGGGAAAACCGGGGAGCTGTTTTTT. Protein sequence: CASSPLPGGKTGELFF.

The rearrangement uses TRBV7-2 and TRBJ2-5, with D possibly matching TRBD1 (6 bases). The CDR3 has 15 residues. Trimming shortened V by 5 bases and J by 5 bases, and 18 bases separated the two germline ends. Germline V CDR1 and CDR2: SGHTA, FQGNSA. The CDR3 DNA reads as TGTGCCAGCAGCATACAGGGTTGGGGATCGGAGACCCAGTACTTC. It is translated as CASSIQGWGSETQYF.

The chain carries TRBV5-1 and TRBJ2-2; TRBD2 agrees at 8 bases. This CDR3 is 15 amino acids long. Looked up from germline, CDR1 is SGHRS and CDR2 is YFSETQ. The V gene end was trimmed by 2 bases and the J gene end by 3 bases; junction bases not matched to a gene: 3. The DNA for the CDR3 is TGCGCCAGCAGCTTAGCGGGAGTCGACACCGGGGAGCTGTTTTTT. Amino acids: CASSLAGVDTGELFF.

The rearrangement uses TRBV24-1 and TRBJ1-5; D ambiguous. The CDR3 consists of 13 residues. With 9 bases removed from V and 4 bases from J, the gap between germline ends came to 12 bases. Per germline, CDR1 KGHDR and CDR2 SFDVKD. The CDR3 reads CATASSYNQPQHF. DNA for the CDR3: TGTGCCACCGCTAGCAGTTATAATCAGCCCCAGCATTTT.

The chain links TRBV6-6 to TRBJ2-7; D uncertain. This CDR3 is built from 14 residues. Trimming removed 2 bases at V and 1 base at J, with 9 bases between. The V gene's germline CDR1 is MNHNY and CDR2 SVGAGI (reference sequence). CDR3 DNA sequence: TGTGCCAGCAGTTACGTGGCCGCATCCTACGAGCAGTACTTC. Its translation is CASSYVAASYEQYF.

This chain uses TRBV6-2 or TRBV6-3 with TRBJ1-2, with D perhaps TRBD1 (6 bases). The CDR3 extends over 12 amino acids. In germline, CDR1 is MNHEY, CDR2 SVGEGT. Trimming removed 4 bases from V and 5 bases from J, with 8 bases in between. CDR3 loop: CASSWTEYGYTF. DNA of the CDR3: TGTGCCAGCAGTTGGACAGAGTATGGCTACACCTTC.

This clone was found once. This chain uses TRBV11-3 with TRBJ2-1, with D uncertain. The germline V and J ends were trimmed by 1 base and 6 bases, with 13 bases remaining between them. This CDR3 region has 15 residues. Germline V gives CDR1 SGHNT, CDR2 YENEEA. The CDR3 region is CASSLGSIFGNEQFF. CDR3 DNA: TGTGCCAGCAGCTTAGGATCTATTTTTGGCAATGAGCAGTTCTTC.

The DNA of the CDR3 is TGTGCCAGCAGCGTAGACGGGAGAAGTACAGATACGCAGTATTTT. Its translation: CASSVDGRSTDTQYF. This rearrangement joins TRBV9 to TRBJ2-3; D perhaps matches TRBD2 (6 bases). CDR1 and CDR2 from the germline V gene are SGDLS and YYNGEE. V lost 0 bases and J lost 3, with 11 bases in between. The CDR3 length is 15 residues.

The chain employs TRBV7-3 and TRBJ2-1; 8 bases match TRBD1. Unmatched junction bases numbered 6, after V lost 1 base and J lost 7 bases. Germline loops: CDR1 SGHTA, CDR2 FQGTGA. The CDR3 totals 15 residues. As DNA, the CDR3 is TGTGCCAGCAGCTTAATCCAGGGGGCGCGGAATGAGCAGTTCTTC. Amino acid sequence: CASSLIQGARNEQFF. The full variable domain, rest sourced from reference TRBV7-3 and TRBJ2-1, is GAGVSQTPSNKVTEKGKYVELRCDPISGHTALYWYRQSLGQGPEFLIYFQGTGAADDSGLPNDRFFAVRPEGSVSTLKIQRTERGDSAVYLCASSLIQGARNEQFFGPGTRLTVL.

The J gene is TRBJ2-1, the V gene TRBV6-5; D not resolved. The CDR3 spans 13 residues. Trimming removed 6 bases at V and 2 bases at J, with 8 bases between. Germline V gene lookup returns CDR1 MNHEY and CDR2 SVGAGI. CDR3: CASRPSTYNEQFF. The CDR3 nucleotides read TGTGCCAGCAGGCCTTCTACCTACAATGAGCAGTTCTTC.

The gene calls are TRBV9 and TRBJ1-5; D is uncertain. The CDR3 loop spans 14 amino acids. The V end lost 3 bases, the J end lost 9 bases, and 16 bases lay between the germline ends. Germline V gene lookup returns CDR1 SGDLS and CDR2 YYNGEE. DNA for the CDR3: TGTGCCAGCAGCGCCCAAGTAGGACTAGGGCCCCAGCATTTT. Residues: CASSAQVGLGPQHF.

The chain recombines TRBV11-2 with TRBJ1-5, with D perhaps matching TRBD1 (5 bases). Trimming removed 0 bases at V and 5 bases at J, with 8 bases between. This CDR3 has 14 residues. Germline V gene sequence: CDR1 SGHAT, CDR2 FQNNGV. CDR3 DNA: TGTGCCAGCAGCTTAGATCGGGGGTATCAGCCCCAGCATTTT. Protein sequence: CASSLDRGYQPQHF.

This chain uses TRBV7-9 with TRBJ1-2, with 8 bases fitting TRBD1. J was trimmed by 8 bases and V by 3 bases; bases with no gene match: 14. The CDR3 is made up of 16 amino acids. Looked up from germline, CDR1 is SEHNR and CDR2 is FQNEAQ (reference sequence). The CDR3 loop is CASSFTNEGTGYGYTF. In DNA, the CDR3 is TGTGCCAGCAGCTTCACTAACGAAGGGACAGGATACGGCTACACCTTC.

This clone was counted a few times. The chain employs TRBV11-3 and TRBJ2-1; TRBD1 might be the D (6 bases). Germline CDR1 and CDR2: SGHNT and YENEEA. This CDR3 has 13 residues. V dropped 3 bases and J dropped 6 bases, with 9 bases sitting between them. The CDR3 bases are TGTGCCAGCAGCTTGGGCAGGGGCAATGAGCAGTTCTTC. It yields the protein CASSLGRGNEQFF.

Note on this clone: Other DNA sequences from this sample encode an identical CDR3 as well. The rearrangement links TRBV7-8 to TRBJ2-7; D may be TRBD1 (5 bases). The CDR3 covers 14 residues. The germline V and J ends were trimmed by 3 bases and 2 bases, with 11 bases remaining between them. Germline V gives CDR1 SGHVS, CDR2 FQNEAQ. The CDR3: CASSFLQGPYEQYF. CDR3 in DNA: TGTGCCAGCAGCTTCCTTCAGGGTCCCTACGAGCAGTACTTC.

CDR3: CASWPSGTTLYF. CDR3 in DNA: TGTGCCAGCTGGCCGTCCGGGACTACCTTGTATTTT. The V gene is TRBV12-3 or TRBV12-4, the J gene TRBJ2-3; 7 bases map to TRBD2. Losses at the gene ends were 8 bases for V and 14 bases for J; bases not matched to a gene: 13. This CDR3 region has 12 residues.

The rearrangement joins TRBV4-3 to TRBJ2-2; 9 bases fit TRBD1. The CDR3 contains 17 residues. CDR1 LGHNA and CDR2 YSLEER come from the germline V gene. The trim removed 4 bases at V and 1 base at J, leaving 7 bases unmatched. CDR3 in amino acids: CASSLLPGQGNTGELFF. In DNA, the CDR3 is TGCGCCAGCAGCCTACTCCCGGGACAGGGGAACACCGGGGAGCTGTTTTTT.

This clone was counted between two and nine times. V is TRBV7-5 and J is TRBJ1-1. TRBV7-5 corresponds to a pseudogene. The CDR3 extends over 12 amino acids. The CDR3 loop is CALTAMNTEAFF. CDR3 nucleotide sequence: TGTGCCTTAACCGCTATGAACACTGAAGCTTTCTTT.

This chain joins TRBV6-6 and TRBJ1-6; unclear D gene. Trimming stripped 0 bases from V and 7 bases from J, with 4 bases between. Germline CDR1 and CDR2: MNHNY and SVGAGI (reference sequence). This CDR3 comprises 13 residues. The CDR3 here is CASSYSLNSPLHF. The CDR3 coding sequence is TGTGCCAGCAGTTACTCCCTGAATTCACCCCTCCACTTT.

The J gene is TRBJ2-1, the V gene TRBV10-1, with no clear D. The ends were cut back, 3 bases at V and 0 bases at J, with 12 bases in the middle. Germline-derived CDR1 and CDR2 are WNHNN and SYGVQD (reference sequence). The CDR3 totals 16 residues. The CDR3 sequence is CASSDLSPSSYNEQFF. The CDR3 DNA follows: TGCGCCAGCAGTGACCTGTCTCCCAGCTCCTACAATGAGCAGTTCTTC.

This chain uses TRBV21-1 with TRBJ1-4. TRBV21-1 is marked as a pseudogene. CDR3 length equals 11 residues. CDR3 sequence (DNA): TGTGCCAGCAGCAAAAGAACGGAACTGTTTTTT. This translates into CASSKRTELFF.

The sample holds one count of this clone. V gene TRBV7-9 combines with J gene TRBJ1-1, with D perhaps matching TRBD1 (5 bases). This CDR3 comprises 16 residues. Germline assignment: CDR1 SEHNR and CDR2 FQNEAQ (reference sequence). Trimming removed 1 base from V and 0 bases from J, with 12 bases in between. The CDR3 reads CASSLGVGLLNTEAFF. The CDR3 DNA sequence: TGTGCCAGCAGCTTAGGGGTGGGACTGTTGAACACTGAAGCTTTCTTT.